A selection of T cell receptor beta chains follows, all from one sample in a study of cytomegalovirus exposure and HLA in healthy donors. Sequenced by immunoSEQ multiplex PCR; TCRdb stores in-frame clones only, minus some. The profile shows roughly 200,000 clones, around 88% of them singletons. The sequencing input was PBMCs. Receptors were obtained from a young woman in good health and CMV-seronegative. The CDR3 runs from the conserved cysteine through the conserved F or W. The D gene is left open where the match is weak. A clone size is listed for some rows: how often the clone was seen (once, few, many), or a class if it is expanded.

V gene	D gene	J gene	clone size	CDR3 DNA	CDR3 protein
TRBV7-9	-	TRBJ2-1	-	TGTGCCATCTTACAGGAGAGCTCCTACAATGAGCAGTTCTTC	CAILQESSYNEQFF
TRBV27	-	TRBJ2-1	-	TGTGCCAGCAGTTTACTGTTGTCGGGTGGCGAGCAGTTCTTC	CASSLLLSGGEQFF
TRBV6-6	-	TRBJ2-1	-	TGTGCCAGCAGGGGAGCAGGAGGCGGTCAGTTCTTC	CASRGAGGGQFF
TRBV28	TRBD2	TRBJ2-1	-	TGTGCCAGCAGTTTACGGGGAGGGGAGAATGAGCAGTTCTTC	CASSLRGGENEQFF
TRBV28	-	TRBJ2-1	-	TGTGCCAGCAGGGCAGGGATCTACAATGAGCAGTTCTTC	CASRAGIYNEQFF
TRBV2	-	TRBJ1-1	-	TGTGCCAGCAGTGGGGTGGGAGGGACCCCAAACACTGAAGCTTTCTTT	CASSGVGGTPNTEAFF
TRBV4-2	-	TRBJ1-1	-	TGTGCCAGCAGCCAAGGGGTCGCGGCAGGAGGGTACACTGAAGCTTTCTTT	CASSQGVAAGGYTEAFF
TRBV2	TRBD1	TRBJ2-4	-	TGTGCCAGCACTAGGACAGGGGGAAACATTCAGTACTTC	CASTRTGGNIQYF
TRBV11-2	TRBD1	TRBJ2-7	-	TGTGCCAGCAGCTACCGACAGGGCAAGTATTTGGAGCAGTACTTC	CASSYRQGKYLEQYF
TRBV27	TRBD2	TRBJ2-7	-	TGTGCCAGCAGTGACCGAGCTAGCGGCCAACCTCTTGTTCAGTACTTC	CASSDRASGQPLVQYF
TRBV4-2	TRBD1	TRBJ1-1	-	TGTGCCAGCAGCCCCGACAGGGACACTGAAGCTTTCTTT	CASSPDRDTEAFF
TRBV29-1	TRBD1	TRBJ2-5	-	TGCAGCGTTCAAGACAGGGGCCAAGAGACCCAGTACTTC	CSVQDRGQETQYF
TRBV7-3	-	TRBJ2-2	-	TGTGCCAGCAGCCTTAGTCCGGCCGGGGAGCTGTTTTTT	CASSLSPAGELFF
TRBV13	-	TRBJ1-3	-	TGTGCCAGCAGTTTGGGGCACACCTACTCTGGAAACACCATATATTTT	CASSLGHTYSGNTIYF
TRBV5-8	TRBD1	TRBJ2-1	few	TGTGCCAGCAGCTTGAAGGGGGCCTCCTACAATGAGCAGTTCTTC	CASSLKGASYNEQFF
TRBV7-9	TRBD1	TRBJ2-3	-	TGTGCCAGCAGCTTAGCTCAGGGGGATAATACGCAGTATTTT	CASSLAQGDNTQYF
TRBV6-6	-	TRBJ2-7	-	TGTGCCAGCAGTCCCCAATTCTCAGGGAATTCCTACGAGCAGTACTTC	CASSPQFSGNSYEQYF
TRBV6-1	-	TRBJ1-2	-	TGTGCCAGCAGTGATGAGGGGGTCCGGGGCTATGGCTACACCTTC	CASSDEGVRGYGYTF
TRBV7-2	TRBD2	TRBJ2-1	-	TGTGCCAGCAGCTTAAGGACTAGCGGCGAGCAGTTCTTC	CASSLRTSGEQFF
TRBV29-1	-	TRBJ2-7	-	TGCAGCGTTTCGGGTCCGCTGGAGCAGTACTTC	CSVSGPLEQYF
TRBV28	TRBD1	TRBJ1-5	-	TGTGCCAGCAGCGGGGACAGGGGCAGCAATCAGCCCCAGCATTTT	CASSGDRGSNQPQHF
TRBV7-3	-	TRBJ2-1	-	TGTGCCAGCAGTTCGGGGGTGGGGAATGAGCAGTTCTTC	CASSSGVGNEQFF
TRBV27	TRBD2	TRBJ2-2	-	TGTGCCAGCAGTTTTCTGAGCGGGAGCGTCGGGGAGCTGTTTTTT	CASSFLSGSVGELFF
TRBV11-2	-	TRBJ2-7	-	TGTGCCAGCAGCCTCGGGAGCCCCGGCGAGCAGTACTTC	CASSLGSPGEQYF
TRBV10-2	-	TRBJ1-5	-	TGCGCCAGCAGTGAGTCTAGCCGCAATCAGCCCCAGCATTTT	CASSESSRNQPQHF
TRBV2	TRBD2	TRBJ2-1	-	TGTGCCAGCAGAGAGCGGGAGGAGCAGTTCTTC	CASREREEQFF
TRBV6-1	TRBD1	TRBJ1-5	-	TGTGCCAGCAGTGAACTCGGACAGGTGGGACAGCCCCAGCATTTT	CASSELGQVGQPQHF
TRBV7-6	-	TRBJ1-1	-	TGTGCCAGCAGCTTGTGGAACGGGGGATTAAGCACTGAAGCTTTCTTT	CASSLWNGGLSTEAFF
TRBV7-8	-	TRBJ2-2	once	TGTGCCAGCAGCTTTAGCGAGAACACCGGGGAGCTGTTTTTT	CASSFSENTGELFF
TRBV7-7	-	TRBJ1-1	few	TGTGCTAGCAGCTTAGACAGGAACACTGAAGCTTTCTTT	CASSLDRNTEAFF
TRBV28	TRBD1	TRBJ1-5	-	TGTGCCAGCAGTTCACAGGGACAGGGGCGCAATCAGCCCCAGCATTTT	CASSSQGQGRNQPQHF
TRBV7-2	-	TRBJ2-7	few	TGTGCCAGCAGCTTAGCACTAGCTCAGGGTCTTGGGGAGCAGTACTTC	CASSLALAQGLGEQYF
TRBV19	TRBD1	TRBJ2-2	-	TGTGCCAGTAGTATAATAGGGACAGCAATAGGCACCGGGGAGCTGTTTTTT	CASSIIGTAIGTGELFF
TRBV6-1	-	TRBJ2-1	-	TGTGCCAGCTCCAGGGCCGATGAGCAGTTCTTC	CASSRADEQFF
TRBV28	-	TRBJ2-3	-	TGTGCCAGCAGTTCCGCCGGGGGGCTCACAGATACGCAGTATTTT	CASSSAGGLTDTQYF